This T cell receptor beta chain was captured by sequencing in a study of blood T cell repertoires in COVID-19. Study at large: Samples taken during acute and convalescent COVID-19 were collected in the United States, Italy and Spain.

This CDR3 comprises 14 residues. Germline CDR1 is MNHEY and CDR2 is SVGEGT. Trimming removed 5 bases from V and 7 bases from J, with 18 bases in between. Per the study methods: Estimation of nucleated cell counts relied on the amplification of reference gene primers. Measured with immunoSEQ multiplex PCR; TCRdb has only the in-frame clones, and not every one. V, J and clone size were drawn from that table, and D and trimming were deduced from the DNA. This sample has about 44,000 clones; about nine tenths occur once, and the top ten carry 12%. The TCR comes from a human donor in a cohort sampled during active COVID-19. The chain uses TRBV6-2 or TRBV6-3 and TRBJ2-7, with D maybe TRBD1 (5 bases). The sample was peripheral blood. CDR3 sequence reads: CASSPQGSRREQYF. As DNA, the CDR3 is TGTGCCAGCAGTCCCCAGGGTAGCCGTCGAGAGCAGTACTTC.